This is a list of T cell receptor beta chains from one sample in a study of ipilimumab plus nivolumab after autologous stem cell transplantation. Profiling relied on immunoSEQ multiplex PCR, and the TCRdb table lists in-frame clones only, not all of them. Among roughly 25,000 clones listed, about 86% were seen once. The sequenced sample was PBMCs, obtained in a trial of ipilimumab plus nivolumab as post-transplant consolidation. Source of these receptors: a male donor with diffuse large B-cell lymphoma. Both conserved end residues are part of each CDR3. The order of the fields is clone size, D gene, V gene, J gene, CDR3 protein, CDR3 DNA. The D gene is left open where the match is weak. Size values are once, few and many counts, or a class for expanded clones, and some rows have none.

abundance: .; d_gene: .; v_gene: TRBV11-3; j_gene: TRBJ2-7; CDR3aa: CASSLRPQYEQYF; CDR3nt: TGTGCCAGCAGCTTAAGACCGCAGTACGAGCAGTACTTC
abundance: .; d_gene: .; v_gene: TRBV2; j_gene: TRBJ2-3; CDR3aa: CASSVFGGTDTQYF; CDR3nt: TGTGCCAGCAGTGTTTTTGGGGGCACAGATACGCAGTATTTT
abundance: .; d_gene: TRBD1; v_gene: TRBV6-6; j_gene: TRBJ2-3; CDR3aa: CASRPTGGSTDTQYF; CDR3nt: TGTGCCAGCAGGCCGACAGGGGGCAGCACAGATACGCAGTATTTT
abundance: .; d_gene: .; v_gene: TRBV7-2; j_gene: TRBJ1-5; CDR3aa: CASSSCGGNSNQPQHF; CDR3nt: TGTGCCAGCAGCTCCTGTGGCGGTAATAGCAATCAGCCCCAGCATTTT
abundance: .; d_gene: TRBD1; v_gene: TRBV7-9; j_gene: TRBJ1-1; CDR3aa: CASSPRTGTENTEAFF; CDR3nt: TGTGCCAGCAGTCCTCGTACCGGGACAGAGAACACTGAAGCTTTCTTT
abundance: large; d_gene: TRBD2; v_gene: TRBV10-3; j_gene: TRBJ2-7; CDR3aa: CAISEPGLADEQYF; CDR3nt: TGTGCCATCAGTGAACCGGGACTAGCCGACGAGCAGTACTTC
abundance: .; d_gene: TRBD1; v_gene: TRBV18; j_gene: TRBJ2-7; CDR3aa: CASSPPIGTGANEQYF; CDR3nt: TGTGCCAGCTCACCACCTATAGGGACAGGGGCCAACGAGCAGTACTTC
abundance: .; d_gene: .; v_gene: TRBV11-3; j_gene: TRBJ1-4; CDR3aa: CASSTRRATNEKLFF; CDR3nt: TGTGCCAGCAGCACACGACGGGCAACTAATGAAAAACTGTTTTTT
abundance: .; d_gene: .; v_gene: TRBV5-4; j_gene: TRBJ2-3; CDR3aa: CASSRDSRHTDTQYF; CDR3nt: TGTGCCAGCAGCCGGGACTCAAGACATACAGATACGCAGTATTTT
abundance: .; d_gene: .; v_gene: TRBV10-3; j_gene: TRBJ2-7; CDR3aa: CAISEAGRDGEQYF; CDR3nt: TGTGCCATCAGTGAGGCGGGTCGGGACGGCGAGCAGTACTTC
abundance: .; d_gene: TRBD1; v_gene: TRBV27; j_gene: TRBJ2-7; CDR3aa: CASRGQGMPYEQYF; CDR3nt: TGTGCCAGCAGGGGACAGGGAATGCCCTACGAGCAGTACTTC
abundance: .; d_gene: .; v_gene: TRBV9; j_gene: TRBJ1-5; CDR3aa: CASSVVEVGGASNQPQHF; CDR3nt: TGTGCCAGCAGCGTAGTTGAGGTGGGGGGCGCGAGCAATCAGCCCCAGCATTTT
abundance: .; d_gene: TRBD1; v_gene: TRBV28; j_gene: TRBJ2-7; CDR3aa: CATWRRQGPYEQYF; CDR3nt: TGTGCCACCTGGCGTCGACAGGGACCCTACGAGCAGTACTTC
abundance: once; d_gene: .; v_gene: TRBV6-1; j_gene: TRBJ1-1; CDR3aa: CASSEFQRVNTEAFF; CDR3nt: TGTGCCAGCAGTGAATTCCAAAGAGTGAACACTGAAGCTTTCTTT
abundance: medium-sized; d_gene: .; v_gene: TRBV5-1; j_gene: TRBJ2-5; CDR3aa: CASSRGDGETQYF; CDR3nt: TGCGCCAGCAGTAGAGGGGACGGAGAGACCCAGTACTTC
abundance: once; d_gene: TRBD1; v_gene: TRBV19; j_gene: TRBJ2-5; CDR3aa: CASSGSGTGVRETQYF; CDR3nt: TGTGCCAGTAGTGGGTCCGGGACAGGGGTGAGAGAGACCCAGTACTTC
abundance: .; d_gene: TRBD1; v_gene: TRBV2; j_gene: TRBJ1-4; CDR3aa: CASMERGQGILGKLFF; CDR3nt: TGTGCCAGCATGGAAAGGGGACAGGGAATTCTTGGAAAACTGTTTTTT
abundance: .; d_gene: .; v_gene: TRBV6-6; j_gene: TRBJ2-2; CDR3aa: CASNRGTDTGELFF; CDR3nt: TGTGCCAGCAACCGGGGAACCGACACCGGGGAGCTGTTTTTT
abundance: .; d_gene: TRBD1; v_gene: TRBV11-2; j_gene: TRBJ1-2; CDR3aa: CASSFDTGGVGYTF; CDR3nt: TGTGCCAGCAGCTTCGATACAGGGGGCGTCGGCTACACCTTC
abundance: .; d_gene: .; v_gene: TRBV5-1; j_gene: TRBJ1-1; CDR3aa: CASTTWAGSNTEAFF; CDR3nt: TGCGCCAGCACGACTTGGGCGGGTAGTAACACTGAAGCTTTCTTT
abundance: .; d_gene: TRBD1; v_gene: TRBV7-2; j_gene: TRBJ2-5; CDR3aa: CASSLQGALVETQYF; CDR3nt: TGTGCCAGCAGCTTACAGGGGGCGCTGGTAGAGACCCAGTACTTC
abundance: few; d_gene: TRBD1; v_gene: TRBV5-1; j_gene: TRBJ1-1; CDR3aa: CASSQNRGEAFF; CDR3nt: TGCGCCAGCAGCCAAAACAGGGGGGAAGCTTTCTTT
abundance: .; d_gene: TRBD1; v_gene: TRBV18; j_gene: TRBJ2-6; CDR3aa: CASSQTGGLSGANVLTF; CDR3nt: TGTGCCAGCTCACAAACAGGGGGCCTCTCTGGGGCCAACGTCCTGACTTTC
abundance: .; d_gene: TRBD1; v_gene: TRBV6-5; j_gene: TRBJ2-3; CDR3aa: CASRPPGQGWTQYF; CDR3nt: TGTGCCAGCAGACCCCCGGGACAGGGTTGGACGCAGTATTTT
abundance: .; d_gene: .; v_gene: TRBV2; j_gene: TRBJ2-1; CDR3aa: CASSPPGSLNGEQFF; CDR3nt: TGTGCCAGCAGTCCGCCGGGATCCTTGAATGGTGAGCAGTTCTTC
abundance: .; d_gene: .; v_gene: TRBV4-2; j_gene: TRBJ2-6; CDR3aa: CASSQDTDGAGANVLTF; CDR3nt: TGTGCCAGCAGCCAAGATACGGACGGGGCTGGGGCCAACGTCCTGACTTTC
abundance: .; d_gene: .; v_gene: TRBV7-3; j_gene: TRBJ2-1; CDR3aa: CASSLTGVLNEQFF; CDR3nt: TGTGCCAGCAGCCTCACCGGGGTTTTAAATGAGCAGTTCTTC
abundance: .; d_gene: .; v_gene: TRBV5-1; j_gene: TRBJ1-6; CDR3aa: CASRKGTDGDNSPLHF; CDR3nt: TGCGCCAGCAGAAAAGGGACCGACGGAGATAATTCACCCCTCCACTTT
abundance: .; d_gene: .; v_gene: TRBV4-1; j_gene: TRBJ1-5; CDR3aa: CASSQDWGNQPQHF; CDR3nt: TGCGCCAGCAGCCAAGATTGGGGGAACCAGCCCCAGCATTTT
abundance: .; d_gene: .; v_gene: TRBV18; j_gene: TRBJ2-1; CDR3aa: CASSPPGEQFF; CDR3nt: TGTGCCAGCTCACCCCCGGGGGAGCAGTTCTTC
abundance: .; d_gene: .; v_gene: TRBV7-2; j_gene: TRBJ1-2; CDR3aa: CASSRTGQRVNGYTF; CDR3nt: TGTGCCAGCAGCCGAACCGGACAGCGAGTGAATGGCTACACCTTC
abundance: .; d_gene: TRBD1; v_gene: TRBV6-1; j_gene: TRBJ1-2; CDR3aa: CASSKGQPGQGASYGYTF; CDR3nt: TGTGCCAGCAGTAAAGGCCAACCGGGACAGGGGGCTTCCTATGGCTACACCTTC
abundance: .; d_gene: TRBD2; v_gene: TRBV4-2; j_gene: TRBJ2-3; CDR3aa: CASSQSTSGGSDTQYF; CDR3nt: TGTGCCAGCAGCCAATCGACTAGCGGGGGGTCAGATACGCAGTATTTT
abundance: .; d_gene: .; v_gene: TRBV2; j_gene: TRBJ2-7; CDR3aa: CASSEQGYEQYF; CDR3nt: TGTGCCAGCAGTGAACAAGGCTACGAGCAGTACTTC
abundance: .; d_gene: .; v_gene: TRBV7-9; j_gene: TRBJ1-1; CDR3aa: CASVRTGSNTEAFF; CDR3nt: TGTGCCAGCGTGCGTACAGGGAGTAACACTGAAGCTTTCTTT
abundance: .; d_gene: TRBD1; v_gene: TRBV5-1; j_gene: TRBJ1-2; CDR3aa: CASYEGQGKNGYTF; CDR3nt: TGCGCCAGTTACGAGGGACAGGGGAAGAATGGCTACACCTTC
abundance: .; d_gene: .; v_gene: TRBV5-1; j_gene: TRBJ2-3; CDR3aa: CASSLGDRGTDTQYF; CDR3nt: TGCGCCAGCAGCTTGGGGGATAGGGGAACAGATACGCAGTATTTT
abundance: once; d_gene: .; v_gene: TRBV5-1; j_gene: TRBJ2-5; CDR3aa: CASSLDWGTQETQYF; CDR3nt: TGCGCCAGCAGCTTGGATTGGGGGACGCAAGAGACCCAGTACTTC
abundance: .; d_gene: TRBD2; v_gene: TRBV7-6; j_gene: TRBJ2-3; CDR3aa: CASSLNSGAFTDTQYF; CDR3nt: TGTGCCAGCAGCCTAAATAGCGGGGCGTTCACAGATACGCAGTATTTT
abundance: .; d_gene: TRBD1; v_gene: TRBV6-5; j_gene: TRBJ2-2; CDR3aa: CASTDRGDAGELFF; CDR3nt: TGTGCCAGTACGGACAGGGGTGACGCCGGGGAGCTGTTTTTT
abundance: .; d_gene: .; v_gene: TRBV29-1; j_gene: TRBJ1-1; CDR3aa: CSAGPRAGNTEAFF; CDR3nt: TGCAGCGCGGGGCCCAGGGCTGGGAACACTGAAGCTTTCTTT
abundance: .; d_gene: TRBD2; v_gene: TRBV5-1; j_gene: TRBJ2-7; CDR3aa: CASSVGSGGDHEQYF; CDR3nt: TGCGCCAGCAGCGTAGGAAGCGGGGGGGACCACGAGCAGTACTTC
abundance: .; d_gene: .; v_gene: TRBV18; j_gene: TRBJ2-4; CDR3aa: CASSPPVRTGGAIQYF; CDR3nt: TGTGCCAGCTCCCCGCCGGTCAGGACCGGGGGTGCAATTCAGTACTTC
abundance: once; d_gene: .; v_gene: TRBV30; j_gene: TRBJ2-7; CDR3aa: CAWSEGGAASYEQYF; CDR3nt: TGTGCCTGGAGTGAGGGGGGGGCAGCTTCCTACGAGCAGTACTTC
abundance: .; d_gene: .; v_gene: TRBV19; j_gene: TRBJ1-5; CDR3aa: CATSIKVRQPQHF; CDR3nt: TGTGCCACCAGTATCAAGGTTCGCCAGCCCCAGCATTTT
abundance: few; d_gene: TRBD1; v_gene: TRBV10-3; j_gene: TRBJ1-1; CDR3aa: CAISEDRGDTEAFF; CDR3nt: TGTGCCATCAGTGAGGACAGGGGCGACACTGAAGCTTTCTTT
abundance: .; d_gene: TRBD2; v_gene: TRBV19; j_gene: TRBJ2-2; CDR3aa: CASRVAGVNTGELFF; CDR3nt: TGTGCCAGTAGGGTAGCGGGGGTAAACACCGGGGAGCTGTTTTTT
abundance: .; d_gene: .; v_gene: TRBV18; j_gene: TRBJ2-1; CDR3aa: CASSRGPPPGEQFF; CDR3nt: TGTGCCAGCTCACGAGGCCCGCCGCCCGGTGAGCAGTTCTTC
abundance: few; d_gene: .; v_gene: TRBV7-8; j_gene: TRBJ2-3; CDR3aa: CASSSGKPDTQYF; CDR3nt: TGTGCCAGCAGTTCCGGAAAGCCAGATACGCAGTATTTT
abundance: .; d_gene: TRBD2; v_gene: TRBV11-2; j_gene: TRBJ2-3; CDR3aa: CASSSGLAGGLRGTQYF; CDR3nt: TGTGCCAGCAGCTCGGGACTAGCGGGGGGGCTAAGGGGCACGCAGTATTTT
abundance: .; d_gene: .; v_gene: TRBV7-7; j_gene: TRBJ2-5; CDR3aa: CASSYDPGAETQYF; CDR3nt: TGTGCTAGCAGCTACGATCCCGGAGCAGAGACCCAGTACTTC
abundance: .; d_gene: .; v_gene: TRBV18; j_gene: TRBJ2-1; CDR3aa: CASSPPPEGNEQFF; CDR3nt: TGTGCCAGCTCACCACCGCCTGAGGGGAATGAGCAGTTCTTC
abundance: once; d_gene: .; v_gene: TRBV11-2; j_gene: TRBJ2-2; CDR3aa: CASSFWQNTGELFF; CDR3nt: TGTGCCAGCAGCTTTTGGCAGAACACCGGGGAGCTGTTTTTT
abundance: .; d_gene: .; v_gene: TRBV27; j_gene: TRBJ1-2; CDR3aa: CASSSLYGTHNYGYTF; CDR3nt: TGTGCCAGCAGTTCCCTTTACGGGACACATAACTATGGCTACACCTTC